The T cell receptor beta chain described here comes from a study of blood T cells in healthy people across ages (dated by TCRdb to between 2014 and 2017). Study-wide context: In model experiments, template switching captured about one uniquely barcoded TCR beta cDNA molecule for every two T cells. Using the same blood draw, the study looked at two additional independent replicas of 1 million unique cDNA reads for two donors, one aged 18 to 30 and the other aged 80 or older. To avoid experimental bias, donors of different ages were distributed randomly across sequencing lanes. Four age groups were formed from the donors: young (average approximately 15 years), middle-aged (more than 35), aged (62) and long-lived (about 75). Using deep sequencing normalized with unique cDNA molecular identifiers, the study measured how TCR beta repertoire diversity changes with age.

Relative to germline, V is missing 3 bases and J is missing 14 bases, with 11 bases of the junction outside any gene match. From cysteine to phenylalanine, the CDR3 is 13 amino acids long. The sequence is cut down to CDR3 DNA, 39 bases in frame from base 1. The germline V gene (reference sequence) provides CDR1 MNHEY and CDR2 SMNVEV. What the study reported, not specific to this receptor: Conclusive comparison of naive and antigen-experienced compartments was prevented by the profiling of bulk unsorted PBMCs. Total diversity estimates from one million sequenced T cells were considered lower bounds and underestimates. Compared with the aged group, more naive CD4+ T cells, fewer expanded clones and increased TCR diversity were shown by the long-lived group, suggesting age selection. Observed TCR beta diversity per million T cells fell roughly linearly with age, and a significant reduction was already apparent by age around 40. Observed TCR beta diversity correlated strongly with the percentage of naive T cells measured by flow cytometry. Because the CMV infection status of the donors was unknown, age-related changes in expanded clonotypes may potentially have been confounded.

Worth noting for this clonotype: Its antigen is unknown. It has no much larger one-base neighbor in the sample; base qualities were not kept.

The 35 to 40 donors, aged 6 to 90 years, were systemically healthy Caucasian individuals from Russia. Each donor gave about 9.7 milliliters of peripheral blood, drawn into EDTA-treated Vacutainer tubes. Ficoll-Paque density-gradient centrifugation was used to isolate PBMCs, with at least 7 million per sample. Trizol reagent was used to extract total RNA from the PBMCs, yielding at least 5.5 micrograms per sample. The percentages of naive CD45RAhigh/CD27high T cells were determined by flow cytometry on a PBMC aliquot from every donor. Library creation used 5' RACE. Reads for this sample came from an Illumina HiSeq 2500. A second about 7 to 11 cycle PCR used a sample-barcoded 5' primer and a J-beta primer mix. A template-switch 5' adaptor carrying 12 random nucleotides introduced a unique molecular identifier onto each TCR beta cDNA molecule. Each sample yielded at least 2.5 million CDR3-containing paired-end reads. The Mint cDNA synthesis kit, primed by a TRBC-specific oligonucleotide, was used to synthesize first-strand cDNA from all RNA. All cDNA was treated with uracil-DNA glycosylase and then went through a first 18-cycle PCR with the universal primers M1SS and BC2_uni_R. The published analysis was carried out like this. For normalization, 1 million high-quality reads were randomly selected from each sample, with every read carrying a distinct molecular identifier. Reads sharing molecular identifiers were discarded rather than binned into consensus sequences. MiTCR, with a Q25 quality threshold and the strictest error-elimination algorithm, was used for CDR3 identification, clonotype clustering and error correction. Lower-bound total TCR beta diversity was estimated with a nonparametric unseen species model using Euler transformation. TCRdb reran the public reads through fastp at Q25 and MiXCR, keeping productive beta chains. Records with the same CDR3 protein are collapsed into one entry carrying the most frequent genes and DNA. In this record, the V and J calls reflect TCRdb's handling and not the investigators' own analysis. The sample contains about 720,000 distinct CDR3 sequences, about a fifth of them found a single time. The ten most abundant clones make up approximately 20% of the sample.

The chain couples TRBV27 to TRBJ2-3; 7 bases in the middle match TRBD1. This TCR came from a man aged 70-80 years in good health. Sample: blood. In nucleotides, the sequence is TGTGCCAGCAGTTTTGGGACAGCCCTCATCCCGTATTTT. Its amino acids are CASSFGTALIPYF.